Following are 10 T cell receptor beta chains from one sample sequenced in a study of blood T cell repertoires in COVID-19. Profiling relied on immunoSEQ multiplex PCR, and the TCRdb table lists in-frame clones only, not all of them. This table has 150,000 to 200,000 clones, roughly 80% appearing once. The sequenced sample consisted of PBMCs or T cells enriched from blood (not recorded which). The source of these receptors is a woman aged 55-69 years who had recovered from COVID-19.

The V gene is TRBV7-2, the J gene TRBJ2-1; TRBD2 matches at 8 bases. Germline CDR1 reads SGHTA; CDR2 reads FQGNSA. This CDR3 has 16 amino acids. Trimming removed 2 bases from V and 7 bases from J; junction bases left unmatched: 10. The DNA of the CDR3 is TGTGCCAGCAGCTTAATGCCAGCGGGGGTTGGTAATGAGCAGTTCTTC. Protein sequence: CASSLMPAGVGNEQFF.

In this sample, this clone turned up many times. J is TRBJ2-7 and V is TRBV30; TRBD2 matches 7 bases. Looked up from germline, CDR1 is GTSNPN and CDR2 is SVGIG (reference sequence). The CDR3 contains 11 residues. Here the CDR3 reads CAYKRGSEQYF. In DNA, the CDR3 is TGTGCATACAAGCGGGGATCCGAGCAGTACTTC.

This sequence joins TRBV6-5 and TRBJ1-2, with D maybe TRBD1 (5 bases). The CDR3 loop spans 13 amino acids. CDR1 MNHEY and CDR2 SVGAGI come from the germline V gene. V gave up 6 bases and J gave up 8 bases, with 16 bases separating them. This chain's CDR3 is CASSAGTAGGYTF. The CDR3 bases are TGTGCCAGCAGCGCCGGGACCGCGGGAGGCTACACCTTC.

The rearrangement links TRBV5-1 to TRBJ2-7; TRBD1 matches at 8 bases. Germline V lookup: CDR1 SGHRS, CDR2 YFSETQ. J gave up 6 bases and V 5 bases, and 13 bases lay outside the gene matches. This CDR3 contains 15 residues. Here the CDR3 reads CASSYGPTGEFEQYF. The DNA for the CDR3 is TGCGCCAGCAGTTACGGTCCGACAGGGGAGTTCGAGCAGTACTTC.

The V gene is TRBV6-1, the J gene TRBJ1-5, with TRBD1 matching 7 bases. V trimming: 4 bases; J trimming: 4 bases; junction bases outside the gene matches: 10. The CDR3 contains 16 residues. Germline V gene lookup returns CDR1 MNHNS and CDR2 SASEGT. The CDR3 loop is CASSGLTGLINQPQHF. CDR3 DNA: TGTGCCAGCAGTGGGCTGACAGGGTTAATTAATCAGCCCCAGCATTTT.

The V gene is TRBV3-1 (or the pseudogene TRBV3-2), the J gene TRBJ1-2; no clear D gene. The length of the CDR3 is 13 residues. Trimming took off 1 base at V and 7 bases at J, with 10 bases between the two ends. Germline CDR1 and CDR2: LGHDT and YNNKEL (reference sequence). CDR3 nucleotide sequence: TGTGCCAGCAGCCAAGCTGGGAGCGGTGGCTACACCTTC. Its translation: CASSQAGSGGYTF.

CDR3 in DNA: TGTGCCAGCACCCCTAGCGGGGGGAAAGAGACCCAGTACTTC. Amino acids: CASTPSGGKETQYF. The V call is TRBV6-4, the J call TRBJ2-5; 11 bases are shared with TRBD2. V lost 7 bases, J lost 3 bases, and 4 bases stayed unmatched. The CDR3 has 14 amino acids. Germline values: CDR1 MRHNA, CDR2 SNTAGT.

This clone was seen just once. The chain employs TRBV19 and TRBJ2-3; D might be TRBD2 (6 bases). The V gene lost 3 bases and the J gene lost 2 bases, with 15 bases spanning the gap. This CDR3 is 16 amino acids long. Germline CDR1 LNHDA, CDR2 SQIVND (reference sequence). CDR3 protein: CASSMRTGVYTDTQYF. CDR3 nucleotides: TGTGCCAGTAGTATGCGAACGGGGGTGTACACAGATACGCAGTATTTT.

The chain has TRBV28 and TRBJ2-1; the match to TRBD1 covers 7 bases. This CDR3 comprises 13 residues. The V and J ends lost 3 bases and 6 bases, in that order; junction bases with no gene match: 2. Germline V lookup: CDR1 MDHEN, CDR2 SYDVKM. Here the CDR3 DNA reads TGTGCCAGCAGTTTGACAGGGTCCAATGAGCAGTTCTTC. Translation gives CASSLTGSNEQFF.

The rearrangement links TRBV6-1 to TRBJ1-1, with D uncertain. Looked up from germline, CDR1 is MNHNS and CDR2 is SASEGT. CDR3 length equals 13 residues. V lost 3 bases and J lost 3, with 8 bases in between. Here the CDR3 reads CASSESGYTEAFF. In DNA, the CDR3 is TGTGCCAGCAGTGAGTCAGGCTACACTGAAGCTTTCTTT.